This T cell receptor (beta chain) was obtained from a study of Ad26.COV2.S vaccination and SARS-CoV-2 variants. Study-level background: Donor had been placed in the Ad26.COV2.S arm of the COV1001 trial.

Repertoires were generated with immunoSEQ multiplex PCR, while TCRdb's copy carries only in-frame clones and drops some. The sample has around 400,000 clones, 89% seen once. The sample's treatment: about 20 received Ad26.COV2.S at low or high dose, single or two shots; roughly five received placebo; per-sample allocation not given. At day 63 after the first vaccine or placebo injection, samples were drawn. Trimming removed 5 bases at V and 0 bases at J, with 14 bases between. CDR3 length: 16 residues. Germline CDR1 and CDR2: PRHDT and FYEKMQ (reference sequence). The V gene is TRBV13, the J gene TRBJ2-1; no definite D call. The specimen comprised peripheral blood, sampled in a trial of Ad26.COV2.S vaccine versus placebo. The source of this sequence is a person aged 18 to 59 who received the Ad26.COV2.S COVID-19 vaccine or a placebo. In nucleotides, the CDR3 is TGTGCCAGCAGCGGGTCTGGCGGATACTCCTACAATGAGCAGTTCTTC. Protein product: CASSGSGGYSYNEQFF.